These T cell receptor beta chains were read from a single sample in a study of cytomegalovirus exposure and HLA in healthy donors. Assay used: immunoSEQ multiplex PCR; TCRdb lists only in-frame clones, some missing. The sample lists roughly 63,000 clones; approximately 71% were seen once. The sequencing sample was made of PBMCs. The source is a man aged 45 to 65 in good health and CMV-seropositive. CDR3s include the opening cysteine and the closing phenylalanine or tryptophan. A D gene is named only where the DNA matches it firmly. Size values are once, few and many counts, or a class for expanded clones, and some rows have none.

abundance: few
v_gene: TRBV18
d_gene: .
j_gene: TRBJ1-1
CDR3nt: TGTGCCAGCTCACCTTTGGGGGCCGGGCCGGGGAACACTGAAGCTTTCTTT
CDR3aa: CASSPLGAGPGNTEAFF

abundance: .
v_gene: TRBV2
d_gene: .
j_gene: TRBJ1-1
CDR3nt: TGTGCCAGCAGTTATCACACTGAAGCTTTCTTT
CDR3aa: CASSYHTEAFF

abundance: .
v_gene: TRBV4-3
d_gene: TRBD1
j_gene: TRBJ1-6
CDR3nt: TGCGCCAGCGGACCAACCGGGACAGGGAAATCACCCCTCCACTTT
CDR3aa: CASGPTGTGKSPLHF

abundance: few
v_gene: TRBV6-1
d_gene: TRBD1
j_gene: TRBJ1-1
CDR3nt: TGTGCCAGCAGCCAAAAGGGGGCGATGAACACTGAAGCTTTCTTT
CDR3aa: CASSQKGAMNTEAFF

abundance: .
v_gene: TRBV5-6
d_gene: .
j_gene: TRBJ1-1
CDR3nt: TGTGCCAGCAGCTTGGGGACAGAAACCACTGAAGCTTTCTTT
CDR3aa: CASSLGTETTEAFF

abundance: .
v_gene: TRBV6-6
d_gene: TRBD1
j_gene: TRBJ2-7
CDR3nt: TGTGCCAGCAGGGGGGGACAGGGGGCCTACGAGCAGTACTTC
CDR3aa: CASRGGQGAYEQYF

abundance: few
v_gene: TRBV9
d_gene: .
j_gene: TRBJ1-3
CDR3nt: TGTGCCAGCAGCCCCTTCGTAGGAGATTCGGCAGGAAACACCATATATTTT
CDR3aa: CASSPFVGDSAGNTIYF

abundance: .
v_gene: TRBV9
d_gene: .
j_gene: TRBJ2-7
CDR3nt: TGTGCCAGCAGCGTAGCCGATCAACTCTACGAGCAGTACTTC
CDR3aa: CASSVADQLYEQYF

abundance: .
v_gene: TRBV28
d_gene: TRBD1
j_gene: TRBJ2-2
CDR3nt: TGTGCCAGCAGTTTAACGGGGACAGGGGATGGGGAGCTGTTTTTT
CDR3aa: CASSLTGTGDGELFF

abundance: .
v_gene: TRBV7-2
d_gene: TRBD1
j_gene: TRBJ2-1
CDR3nt: TGTGCCAGCAGCCAGACAGGGGGCGCCCTCAATGAGCAGTTCTTC
CDR3aa: CASSQTGGALNEQFF

abundance: .
v_gene: TRBV5-1
d_gene: .
j_gene: TRBJ1-4
CDR3nt: TGCGCCAGCAGCCTAGAAGGTCCTCTACTGTTTTTT
CDR3aa: CASSLEGPLLFF

abundance: .
v_gene: TRBV30
d_gene: TRBD2
j_gene: TRBJ2-7
CDR3nt: TGTGCCTGGGGGACCCGAGCTAGCGGGAGGGCCGCGACCGAGCAGTACTTC
CDR3aa: CAWGTRASGRAATEQYF

abundance: .
v_gene: TRBV5-1
d_gene: .
j_gene: TRBJ2-3
CDR3nt: TGCGCCAGCAGCTTGGTGGCAGGGGCAAGTGATACGCAGTATTTT
CDR3aa: CASSLVAGASDTQYF

abundance: once
v_gene: TRBV4-1
d_gene: .
j_gene: TRBJ2-7
CDR3nt: TGCGCCAGCAGCCAAGAAAACCAACTCAGGCACGAGCAGTACTTC
CDR3aa: CASSQENQLRHEQYF

abundance: .
v_gene: TRBV11-2
d_gene: .
j_gene: TRBJ1-2
CDR3nt: TGTGCCAGCAGCTTAGTCAGAAATGGCTACACCTTC
CDR3aa: CASSLVRNGYTF

abundance: .
v_gene: TRBV7-2
d_gene: .
j_gene: TRBJ1-4
CDR3nt: TGTGCCAGCAGCTTAGGTCGCAGCGGGACCGAAAAACTGTTTTTT
CDR3aa: CASSLGRSGTEKLFF

abundance: .
v_gene: TRBV27
d_gene: TRBD1
j_gene: TRBJ1-1
CDR3nt: TGTGCCAGCAGTCGGGACAGGGACACTGAAGCTTTCTTT
CDR3aa: CASSRDRDTEAFF

abundance: .
v_gene: TRBV13
d_gene: TRBD1
j_gene: TRBJ2-3
CDR3nt: TGTGCCAGCAGCTTACAGGGGGCCGATACGCAGTATTTT
CDR3aa: CASSLQGADTQYF

abundance: .
v_gene: TRBV30
d_gene: .
j_gene: TRBJ1-4
CDR3nt: TGTGCCTGGAACCCGGGGGGAGGACTGTTTTTT
CDR3aa: CAWNPGGGLFF

abundance: .
v_gene: TRBV15
d_gene: .
j_gene: TRBJ1-5
CDR3nt: TGTGCCACCAGCGGAACCGGGAGTGTAGAACCTACATCCCGCAATCAGCCCCAGCATTTT
CDR3aa: CATSGTGSVEPTSRNQPQHF

abundance: few
v_gene: TRBV15
d_gene: TRBD2
j_gene: TRBJ2-1
CDR3nt: TGTGCCACCAGCAGAGTTTTCCAGCGGGAGCTGGGCAATGAGCAGTTCTTC
CDR3aa: CATSRVFQRELGNEQFF

abundance: .
v_gene: TRBV19
d_gene: TRBD1
j_gene: TRBJ2-3
CDR3nt: TGTGCCAGTAGTAGGGACAGATCCACAGATACGCAGTATTTT
CDR3aa: CASSRDRSTDTQYF

abundance: .
v_gene: TRBV6-1
d_gene: TRBD1
j_gene: TRBJ1-2
CDR3nt: TGTGCCAGCAGTGAATCTCTAGGACAGGGGACCTATGGCTACACCTTC
CDR3aa: CASSESLGQGTYGYTF

abundance: .
v_gene: TRBV30
d_gene: .
j_gene: TRBJ1-1
CDR3nt: TGTGCCTGGAGTTCGGGCAGGGGCATGAACACTGAAGCTTTCTTT
CDR3aa: CAWSSGRGMNTEAFF

abundance: .
v_gene: TRBV10-3
d_gene: .
j_gene: TRBJ2-2
CDR3nt: TGTGCCATCAGTGAGTGGGCACAGGGATCCGGGGAGCTGTTTTTT
CDR3aa: CAISEWAQGSGELFF

abundance: .
v_gene: TRBV9
d_gene: .
j_gene: TRBJ2-1
CDR3nt: TGTGCCAGCAGCCTCGTGGGTAGCGGATACAATGAGCAGTTCTTC
CDR3aa: CASSLVGSGYNEQFF